Below are 21 T cell receptor beta chains sequenced from a single sample in a study of cytomegalovirus exposure and HLA in healthy donors. In the PCR, 60 Vbeta and 13 Jbeta primers were used. Measured with immunoSEQ multiplex PCR; TCRdb has only the in-frame clones, and not every one. The sample includes about 130,000 clones, approximately 81% of them seen just once. The sequenced sample consisted of PBMCs. Receptor source: a male donor in good health and CMV-seronegative.

The chain combines TRBV5-4 with TRBJ2-6; possibly TRBD1 for D (6 bases). The ends were cut back, 5 bases at V and 3 bases at J, with 18 bases in the middle. This CDR3 contains 17 residues. Germline V gene sequence: CDR1 SGHNT, CDR2 YYREEE (reference sequence). CDR3 sequence reads: CASSSESRGSGANVLTF. CDR3 DNA sequence: TGTGCCAGCAGTTCCGAGTCGAGGGGGAGTGGGGCCAACGTCCTGACTTTC. The variable domain in full, with the rest retrieved from reference TRBV5-4 and TRBJ2-6, is ETGVTQSPTHLIKTRGQQVTLRCSSQSGHNTVSWYQQALGQGPQFIFQYYREEENGRGNFPPRFSGLQFPNYSSELNVNALELDDSALYLCASSSESRGSGANVLTFGAGSRLTVL.

CDR3 in amino acids: CASSASSGANVLTF. The CDR3 DNA follows: TGTGCCAGCAGCGCGAGCTCTGGGGCCAACGTCCTGACTTTC. The J gene is TRBJ2-6, the V gene TRBV27; D is ambiguous. Trimming removed 6 bases from V and 0 bases from J, with 6 bases in between. The CDR3 runs 14 residues. Germline-derived CDR1 and CDR2 are MNHEY and SMNVEV (reference sequence).

The chain combines TRBV6-1 with TRBJ1-1, with a weak D call TRBD1 (5 bases). The V gene lost 10 bases and the J gene lost 7 bases, with 25 bases spanning the gap. The CDR3 is made up of 15 amino acids. Germline CDR1 and CDR2: MNHNS and SASEGT. CDR3 protein: CAIRHLGGFGVEAFF. As DNA, the CDR3 is TGTGCCATCCGACATTTGGGGGGGTTTGGCGTTGAAGCTTTCTTT.

V gene TRBV27 combines with J gene TRBJ1-1, with D tentatively TRBD1 (6 bases). This CDR3 spans 13 amino acids. Trimming pared 7 bases from V and 6 bases from J, leaving 15 bases between. CDR1 and CDR2 (germline): MNHEY, SMNVEV (reference sequence). CDR3 sequence (DNA): TGTGCCAGCACCGGCAGGGGTCGTGCTGAAGCTTTCTTT. Translating gives CASTGRGRAEAFF.

This chain joins TRBV5-4 and TRBJ2-7; TRBD1 matches 7 bases. CDR3 length: 15 amino acids. CDR1 and CDR2 from the germline V gene are SGHNT and YYREEE (reference sequence). With 1 base clipped from V and 7 bases from J, the junction kept 11 bases outside the gene matches. CDR3 sequence (DNA): TGTGCCAGCAGCTTGAAGGGGACAGCAGAGCGGGAGCAGTACTTC. Its translation: CASSLKGTAEREQYF.

The chain couples TRBV19 to TRBJ2-5; 9 bases are a match to TRBD1. V shed 11 bases and J 5 bases; nucleotides not matched to a gene: 15. CDR3 size: 15 residues. CDR1 and CDR2 from the germline V gene are LNHDA and SQIVND (reference sequence). The CDR3, as DNA: TGTGCCTCAAGGCCCCTGGACAGGGGAGAGGAGACCCAGTACTTC. Translation gives CASRPLDRGEETQYF. Based on the CDR3 plus reference TRBV19 and TRBJ2-5, the full variable domain is DGGITQSPKYLFRKEGQNVTLSCEQNLNHDAMYWYRQDPGQGLRLIYYSQIVNDFQKGDIAEGYSVSREKKESFPLTVTSAQKNPTAFYLCASRPLDRGEETQYFGPGTRLLVL.

In this sample, this clone turned up a few times. The chain has TRBV9 and TRBJ2-7; TRBD1 aligns across 7 bases. The germline V gene encodes CDR1 SGDLS and CDR2 YYNGEE. CDR3 length: 14 residues. V lost 3 bases to trimming and J lost 0 bases; unmatched junction nucleotides: 3. The DNA of the CDR3 is TGTGCCAGCAGCGCGACAGGGAGCTCCTACGAGCAGTACTTC. Residues: CASSATGSSYEQYF.

Concerning this clone itself: The junction shows a germline mismatch at one end, possibly a read error. The rearrangement uses TRBV5-4 and TRBJ2-2, with D possibly being TRBD2 (5 bases). CDR3 length: 13 amino acids. CDR1 is SGHNT, CDR2 YYREEE, per germline (reference sequence). The CDR3 region has the DNA TGTGCCAGCAGCATCCGTTTCACCGGGAAGCTGTTTTTT. Its translation: CASSIRFTGKLFF.

This chain connects TRBV6-1 to TRBJ1-1; D unclear. The CDR3 has 14 amino acids. The V end was cut by 8 bases, the J end by 3 bases, with 16 bases between. CDR1 MNHNS and CDR2 SASEGT come from the germline V gene. The CDR3 region has the DNA TGTGCCAGCCCTTCGGTCAACGGGGACACTGAAGCTTTCTTT. Amino acid sequence: CASPSVNGDTEAFF.

The V call is TRBV7-9, the J call TRBJ2-7; 8 bases match TRBD2. This CDR3 has 13 residues. V lost 8 bases and J lost 5; bases outside the gene matches: 8. The germline V gene encodes CDR1 SEHNR and CDR2 FQNEAQ (reference sequence). DNA for the CDR3: TGTGCCAGCCGACGGGGGGGGGTTGACGAGCAGTACTTC. Translation gives CASRRGGVDEQYF.

The chain joins TRBV5-4 to TRBJ2-5; D is unclear. Trimming pared 3 bases from V and 0 bases from J, leaving 9 bases between. CDR3 length: 14 residues. Germline CDR1 SGHNT, CDR2 YYREEE (reference sequence). For the CDR3, the DNA is TGTGCCAGCAGCTCCACACCGTACCAAGAGACCCAGTACTTC. Translated: CASSSTPYQETQYF.

A single count supports this clone. The chain recombines TRBV4-1 with TRBJ1-6; weak D call: TRBD1 (6 bases). This CDR3 comprises 14 residues. CDR1 and CDR2 (germline): MGHRA, YSYEKL. V lost 5 bases and J 14 bases, leaving 19 bases between the germline ends. The CDR3 sequence: CASSEIGTTVTLHF. The CDR3 DNA reads as TGCGCCAGCAGCGAAATAGGGACAACTGTAACCCTCCACTTT.

DNA for the CDR3: TGTGCCAGCAGTTTATCTTTACACTATAGCAATCAGCCCCAGCATTTT. Its translation: CASSLSLHYSNQPQHF. J is TRBJ1-5 and V is TRBV28; D is unresolved. This CDR3 is built from 16 residues. Germline CDR1 and CDR2: MDHEN and SYDVKM. V lost 1 base and J lost 0, with 10 bases in between.

This chain links TRBV6-4 with TRBJ1-1; D is ambiguous. The germline V gene has CDR1 MRHNA and CDR2 SNTAGT. V was pared by 5 bases and J by 2 bases, with 12 bases between. The CDR3 has 14 amino acids. For the CDR3, the DNA is TGTGCCAGCAGTCCCACCCTAAGTAACACTGAAGCTTTCTTT. Translation: CASSPTLSNTEAFF.

The chain joins TRBV5-1 to TRBJ1-1; maybe TRBD1 (5 bases). Germline V CDR1 and CDR2: SGHRS, YFSETQ. This CDR3 comprises 13 residues. The V and J ends lost 0 bases and 7 bases respectively, with 10 bases between them. The CDR3 protein is CASSLDQGREAFF. CDR3 nucleotide sequence: TGCGCCAGCAGCTTGGACCAGGGTCGTGAAGCTTTCTTT.

This clone was recorded a few times. The gene calls are TRBV27 and TRBJ1-5, with D unclear. Germline V gene sequence: CDR1 MNHEY, CDR2 SMNVEV (reference sequence). The CDR3 is made up of 16 amino acids. V dropped 1 base and J dropped 2 bases, with 12 bases sitting between them. The CDR3 is CASSLWGGSGNQPQHF. The CDR3, as DNA: TGTGCCAGCAGTTTATGGGGAGGGAGCGGCAATCAGCCCCAGCATTTT.

The chain joins TRBV19 to TRBJ1-5, with D unresolved. Trimming cost V 5 bases and J 2 bases, with 4 bases left between them. The CDR3 is made up of 12 amino acids. Germline-derived CDR1 and CDR2 are LNHDA and SQIVND (reference sequence). The CDR3 DNA follows: TGTGCCAGTAGTTTCGGCAATCAGCCCCAGCATTTT. Protein product: CASSFGNQPQHF.

In its sample, this clone was seen once. This sequence joins TRBV6-5 and TRBJ2-7; 9 bases match TRBD2. The CDR3 consists of 15 residues. The germline CDR1 and CDR2 sequences are MNHEY and SVGAGI. V shed 2 bases, J shed 6 bases, and the junction held 8 bases outside the gene matches. CDR3 nucleotides: TGTGCCAGCAGTTACGAAGCGGGAGGTTCAGTCGAGCAGTACTTC. It is translated as CASSYEAGGSVEQYF.

In this sample, this clone turned up once. The gene calls are TRBV7-2 and TRBJ2-7; 7 nucleotides agree with TRBD1. This CDR3 comprises 12 residues. V shed 4 bases, J shed 6 bases, and the junction held 3 bases outside the gene matches. Germline V lookup: CDR1 SGHTA, CDR2 FQGNSA. Here the CDR3 reads CASSSTGSEQYF. Here the CDR3 DNA reads TGTGCCAGCAGCTCGACAGGGAGCGAGCAGTACTTC.

This clone was seen only a few times. The chain is built from TRBV19 and TRBJ2-4; D is uncertain. Trimming shortened V by 0 bases and J by 7 bases, and 7 bases separated the two germline ends. This CDR3 region has 13 residues. Germline V gene sequence: CDR1 LNHDA, CDR2 SQIVND (reference sequence). CDR3 coding DNA: TGTGCCAGTAGTATAGAACCCAGGAACATTCAGTACTTC. Translated: CASSIEPRNIQYF.

The J gene is TRBJ2-7, the V gene TRBV5-8; 8 bases line up with TRBD1. Per germline, CDR1 SGHTS and CDR2 YDEGEE. This CDR3 spans 14 amino acids. V lost 6 bases, J lost 5 bases, and 10 bases stayed unmatched. The CDR3 loop is CASTPWQGANEQYF. The DNA of the CDR3 is TGTGCCAGCACCCCCTGGCAGGGGGCTAACGAGCAGTACTTC.